This is a list of T cell receptor beta chains from one sample in a study of blood T cell repertoires in COVID-19. Profiled with immunoSEQ multiplex PCR; TCRdb holds only in-frame clones, not every one. Of around 130,000 clones listed, approximately 84% are singletons. The sample taken for sequencing was peripheral blood. The receptor source for this set is a woman aged 45-65 years who had recovered from COVID-19. Both conserved end residues are part of each CDR3. Each record gives: V gene, D gene, clone size, J gene, CDR3 protein, CDR3 DNA. The D gene is left open where the match is weak. Size values are once, few and many counts, or a class for expanded clones, and some rows have none.

>TRBV28|TRBD2|few|TRBJ2-1
CASSLFTSGDNEQFF
TGTGCCAGCAGTTTATTTACTAGCGGTGACAATGAGCAGTTCTTC
>TRBV18|.|.|TRBJ1-2
CASSPLRGDREYGYTF
TGTGCCAGCTCACCACTGCGGGGAGACCGCGAATATGGCTACACCTTC
>TRBV7-2|TRBD2|.|TRBJ2-1
CASSLYLAGGMSSYNEQFF
TGTGCCAGCAGCTTATATCTAGCGGGAGGGATGAGCTCCTACAATGAGCAGTTCTTC
>TRBV4-1|.|.|TRBJ1-5
CASSQDPSYQPQHF
TGCGCCAGCAGCCAAGACCCCTCTTATCAGCCCCAGCATTTT
>TRBV10-3|TRBD2|.|TRBJ2-7
CAISSGSYEQYF
TGTGCCATCAGTAGCGGGAGTTACGAGCAGTACTTC
>TRBV30|.|.|TRBJ1-1
CAWSVTGTVAEAFF
TGTGCCTGGAGTGTTACAGGGACGGTCGCTGAAGCTTTCTTT
>TRBV7-3|TRBD1|.|TRBJ1-2
CASSLTGEGYGYTF
TGTGCCAGCAGCCTGACAGGGGAGGGCTATGGCTACACCTTC
>TRBV6-5|.|few|TRBJ1-1
CASRATAGTNTEAFF
TGTGCCAGCAGGGCTACGGCGGGTACGAACACTGAAGCTTTCTTT
>TRBV2|.|.|TRBJ2-5
CASSEDYQETQYF
TGTGCCAGCAGTGAGGACTATCAAGAGACCCAGTACTTC
>TRBV11-2|TRBD2|.|TRBJ2-1
CASSLRTSGRGNEQFF
TGTGCCAGCAGCCTACGGACTAGCGGGAGGGGGAATGAGCAGTTCTTC
>TRBV6-5|.|.|TRBJ2-1
CASRWRENNNEQFF
TGTGCCAGCAGGTGGAGGGAAAACAACAATGAGCAGTTCTTC
>TRBV10-3|.|few|TRBJ1-2
CAIRKDSTNYGYTF
TGTGCCATCAGAAAGGACAGCACTAACTATGGCTACACCTTC
>TRBV19|TRBD1|.|TRBJ1-1
CASSIPRGVTEAFF
TGTGCCAGTAGTATCCCCAGGGGGGTCACTGAAGCTTTCTTT
>TRBV28|.|.|TRBJ1-2
CASSLSRTGSYGYTF
TGTGCCAGCAGTTTATCCCGCACAGGGAGCTATGGCTACACCTTC
>TRBV3-1/TRBV3-2|.|.|TRBJ2-7
CASSNPPGYEQYF
TGTGCCAGCAGCAACCCCCCGGGGTACGAGCAGTACTTC
>TRBV6-5|TRBD1|.|TRBJ1-1
CASTRTGGLNTEAFF
TGTGCCAGCACCAGGACAGGGGGTTTGAACACTGAAGCTTTCTTT
>TRBV18|.|.|TRBJ1-6
CASSGGPSYNSPLHF
TGTGCCAGCTCGGGGGGGCCGTCATATAATTCACCCCTCCACTTT
>TRBV19|TRBD1|.|TRBJ1-1
CASNQRQGRTEAFF
TGTGCCAGTAACCAGAGACAGGGAAGAACTGAAGCTTTCTTT
>TRBV9|TRBD2|.|TRBJ2-5
CASSVAGGRQETQYF
TGTGCCAGCAGCGTAGCGGGGGGGCGGCAAGAGACCCAGTACTTC
>TRBV7-3|TRBD2|.|TRBJ2-1
CASSLSLAGRDEQFF
TGTGCCAGCAGCTTAAGTCTAGCGGGTAGAGATGAGCAGTTCTTC
>TRBV19|TRBD2|.|TRBJ2-5
CASSKVGIRLAETQETQYF
TGTGCCAGTAGTAAAGTTGGAATCCGACTAGCGGAGACCCAAGAGACCCAGTACTTC
>TRBV5-1|.|.|TRBJ2-7
CASSFAGATYEQYF
TGCGCCAGCAGCTTCGCCGGTGCCACCTACGAGCAGTACTTC
>TRBV6-6|.|.|TRBJ2-7
CASREGGRSYEQYF
TGTGCCAGCAGGGAGGGAGGCCGCTCCTACGAGCAGTACTTC
>TRBV4-1|.|.|TRBJ1-6
CASSQPGLSSYNSPLHF
TGCGCCAGCAGCCAACCGGGTTTAAGCTCCTATAATTCACCCCTCCACTTT
>TRBV11-2|.|.|TRBJ1-1
CASSTGQPSGEAFF
TGTGCCAGCAGCACCGGACAGCCCTCGGGTGAAGCTTTCTTT
>TRBV10-3|.|.|TRBJ1-3
CAISSEGLSGNTIYF
TGTGCCATCAGTTCGGAGGGGCTCTCTGGAAACACCATATATTTT
>TRBV20-1|.|.|TRBJ1-2
CSASDSGYTF
TGCAGTGCTAGCGACAGCGGCTACACCTTC
>TRBV14|TRBD1|.|TRBJ1-3
CASSQFPGTGGPSGNTIYF
TGTGCCAGCAGCCAATTTCCCGGGACAGGGGGTCCCTCTGGAAACACCATATATTTT
>TRBV7-9|.|.|TRBJ1-4
CASSLRAGSTNEKLFF
TGTGCCAGCAGCCTACGCGCAGGGTCAACTAATGAAAAACTGTTTTTT
>TRBV20-1|TRBD2|.|TRBJ2-3
CSASATSDEPTDTQYF
TGCAGTGCTAGTGCGACTAGCGACGAACCCACAGATACGCAGTATTTT
>TRBV5-4|.|.|TRBJ1-4
CASSAGGRGEKLFF
TGTGCCAGCAGCGCCGGGGGGCGAGGGGAAAAACTGTTTTTT
>TRBV6-5|TRBD1|.|TRBJ1-5
CASNWDRNQPQHF
TGTGCCAGCAATTGGGACAGAAATCAGCCCCAGCATTTT
>TRBV7-9|.|.|TRBJ2-7
CASLGHLEYEQYF
TGTGCCAGCCTCGGACACCTGGAATACGAGCAGTACTTC
>TRBV7-6|.|.|TRBJ2-3
CASSLESFADTQYF
TGTGCCAGCAGCTTAGAGAGCTTCGCAGATACGCAGTATTTT
>TRBV5-1|TRBD2|.|TRBJ2-1
CASSTGLAGGINEQFF
TGCGCCAGCAGCACTGGACTAGCGGGGGGTATAAATGAGCAGTTCTTC
>TRBV5-1|TRBD2|.|TRBJ2-1
CASSFAGVGANEQFF
TGCGCCAGCAGCTTCGCGGGAGTCGGGGCAAATGAGCAGTTCTTC
>TRBV11-2|.|.|TRBJ1-1
CASSLVSEAFF
TGTGCCAGCAGCTTAGTCTCTGAAGCTTTCTTT
>TRBV30|.|.|TRBJ2-7
CAWSESPEQYF
TGTGCCTGGAGTGAAAGCCCCGAGCAGTACTTC
>TRBV5-1|.|few|TRBJ1-4
CASRTGSRGTNEKLFF
TGCGCCAGCAGGACAGGCTCTAGGGGGACTAATGAAAAACTGTTTTTT
>TRBV19|TRBD2|.|TRBJ2-3
CASAGRGKGTDTQYF
TGTGCCAGTGCGGGGCGGGGGAAGGGCACAGATACGCAGTATTTT
>TRBV7-6|.|.|TRBJ2-3
CASSLVQTGDTQYF
TGTGCCAGCAGCCTCGTTCAGACCGGGGATACGCAGTATTTT
>TRBV4-1|.|.|TRBJ1-4
CASSLREGDEKLFF
TGCGCCAGCAGCCTCAGGGAAGGCGATGAAAAACTGTTTTTT
>TRBV5-1|TRBD1|.|TRBJ1-5
CASSWGQNQPQHF
TGCGCCAGCAGCTGGGGACAGAATCAGCCCCAGCATTTT
>TRBV6-4|.|few|TRBJ1-1
CASSDKGESAEAFF
TGTGCCAGCAGTGACAAAGGAGAGTCCGCTGAAGCTTTCTTT
>TRBV11-3|TRBD1|.|TRBJ1-1
CASSRQGNTEAFF
TGTGCCAGCAGCCGACAGGGGAACACTGAAGCTTTCTTT
>TRBV13|TRBD2|.|TRBJ2-5
CASSLAGGRETQYF
TGTGCCAGCAGCTTGGCGGGAGGAAGGGAGACCCAGTACTTC
>TRBV12-3/TRBV12-4|.|.|TRBJ2-7
CASSYRLEQYF
TGTGCCAGCAGTTATAGACTCGAGCAGTACTTC